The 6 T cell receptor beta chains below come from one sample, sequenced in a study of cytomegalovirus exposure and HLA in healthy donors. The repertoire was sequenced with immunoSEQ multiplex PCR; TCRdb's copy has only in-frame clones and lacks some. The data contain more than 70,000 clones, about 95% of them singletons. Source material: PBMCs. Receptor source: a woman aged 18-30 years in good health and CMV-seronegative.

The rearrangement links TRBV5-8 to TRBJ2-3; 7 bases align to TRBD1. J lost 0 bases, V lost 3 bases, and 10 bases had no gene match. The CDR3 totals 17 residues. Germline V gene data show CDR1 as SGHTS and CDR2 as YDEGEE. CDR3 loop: CASSSGTVFSSTDTQYF. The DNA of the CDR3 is TGTGCCAGCAGCTCCGGGACAGTTTTTTCTAGCACAGATACGCAGTATTTT. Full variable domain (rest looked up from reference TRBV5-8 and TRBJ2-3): EAGVTQSPTHLIKTRGQQATLRCSPISGHTSVYWYQQALGLGLQFLLWYDEGEERNRGNFPPRFSGRQFPNYSSELNVNALELEDSALYLCASSSGTVFSSTDTQYFGPGTRLTVL.

CDR3 DNA sequence: TGTGCCAGCAGCTCGGGACAGGGGCAGAGGACTGAAGCTTTCTTT. Amino acids: CASSSGQGQRTEAFF. The chain joins TRBV7-9 to TRBJ1-1; 10 bases fit TRBD1. There are 15 residues in the CDR3. Germline V CDR1 and CDR2: SEHNR, FQNEAQ (reference sequence). V shed 4 bases, J shed 5 bases, and the junction held 7 bases outside the gene matches. Looking up the rest from reference TRBV7-9 and TRBJ1-1 gives the full variable domain: DTGVSQNPRHKITKRGQNVTFRCDPISEHNRLYWYRQTLGQGPEFLTYFQNEAQLEKSRLLSDRFSAERPKGSFSTLEIQRTEQGDSAMYLCASSSGQGQRTEAFFGQGTRLTVV.

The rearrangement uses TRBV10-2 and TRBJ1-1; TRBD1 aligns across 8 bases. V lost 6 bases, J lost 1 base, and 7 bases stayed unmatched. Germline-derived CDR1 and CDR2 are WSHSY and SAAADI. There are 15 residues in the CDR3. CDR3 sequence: CASRDRVTTNTEAFF. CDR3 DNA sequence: TGCGCCAGCAGGGACAGGGTTACAACGAACACTGAAGCTTTCTTT.

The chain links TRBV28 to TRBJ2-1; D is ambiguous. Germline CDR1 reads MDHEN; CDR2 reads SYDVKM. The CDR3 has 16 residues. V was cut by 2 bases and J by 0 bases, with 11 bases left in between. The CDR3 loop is CASSLVGQSSYNEQFF. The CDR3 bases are TGTGCCAGCAGTTTAGTTGGGCAATCCTCCTACAATGAGCAGTTCTTC.

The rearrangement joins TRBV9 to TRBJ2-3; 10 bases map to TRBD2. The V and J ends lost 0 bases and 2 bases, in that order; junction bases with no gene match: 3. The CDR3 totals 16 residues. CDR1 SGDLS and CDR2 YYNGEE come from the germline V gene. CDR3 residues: CASSVAAGGTTDTQYF. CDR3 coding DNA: TGTGCCAGCAGCGTAGCAGCGGGGGGGACCACAGATACGCAGTATTTT.

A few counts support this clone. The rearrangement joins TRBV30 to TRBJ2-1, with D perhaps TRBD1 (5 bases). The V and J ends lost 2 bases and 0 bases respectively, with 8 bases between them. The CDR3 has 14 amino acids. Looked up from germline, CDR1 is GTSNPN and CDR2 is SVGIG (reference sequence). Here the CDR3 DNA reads TGTGCCTGGAGTACAGGTACCTCCTACAATGAGCAGTTCTTC. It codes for CAWSTGTSYNEQFF.